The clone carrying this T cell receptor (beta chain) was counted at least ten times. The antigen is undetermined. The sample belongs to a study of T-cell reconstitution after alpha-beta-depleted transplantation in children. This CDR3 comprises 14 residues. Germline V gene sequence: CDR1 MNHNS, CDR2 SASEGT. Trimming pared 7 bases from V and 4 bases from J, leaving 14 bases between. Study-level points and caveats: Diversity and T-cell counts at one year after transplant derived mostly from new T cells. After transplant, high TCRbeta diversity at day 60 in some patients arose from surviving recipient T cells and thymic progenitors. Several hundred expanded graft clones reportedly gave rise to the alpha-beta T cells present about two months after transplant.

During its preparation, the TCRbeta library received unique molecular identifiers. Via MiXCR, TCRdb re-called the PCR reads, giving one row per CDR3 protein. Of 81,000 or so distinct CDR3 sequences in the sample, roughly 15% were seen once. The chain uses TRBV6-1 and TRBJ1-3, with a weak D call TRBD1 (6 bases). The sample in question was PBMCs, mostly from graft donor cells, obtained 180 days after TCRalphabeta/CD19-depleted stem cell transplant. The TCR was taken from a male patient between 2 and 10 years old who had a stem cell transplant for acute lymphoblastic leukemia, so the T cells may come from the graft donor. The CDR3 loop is CASNLQGLGNTIYF. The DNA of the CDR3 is TGTGCCAGCAATCTACAGGGACTAGGAAACACCATATATTTT.